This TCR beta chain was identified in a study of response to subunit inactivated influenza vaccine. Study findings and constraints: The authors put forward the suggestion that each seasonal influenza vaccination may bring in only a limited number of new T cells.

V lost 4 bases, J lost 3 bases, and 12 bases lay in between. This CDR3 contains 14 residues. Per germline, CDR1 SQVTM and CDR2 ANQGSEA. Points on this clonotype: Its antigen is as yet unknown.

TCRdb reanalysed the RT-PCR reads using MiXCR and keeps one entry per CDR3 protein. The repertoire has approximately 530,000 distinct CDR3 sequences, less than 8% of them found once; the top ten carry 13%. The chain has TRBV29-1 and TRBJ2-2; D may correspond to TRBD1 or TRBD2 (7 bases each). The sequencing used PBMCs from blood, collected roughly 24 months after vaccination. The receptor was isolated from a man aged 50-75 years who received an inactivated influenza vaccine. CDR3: CSVGGGQYTGELFF. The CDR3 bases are TGCAGCGTTGGCGGGGGACAGTACACCGGGGAGCTGTTTTTT.